Below, 3 T cell receptor beta chains from the same sample are listed, as sequenced in a study of OX40 agonist ivuxolimab in advanced cancers. Libraries were prepared by immunoSEQ multiplex PCR; TCRdb keeps only in-frame clonotypes and omits some of them. The sample records some 100,000 clones, 90% being singletons. Material: CD4+ or CD8+ T cells sorted from blood, obtained in a trial of the OX40 agonist ivuxolimab. The receptors derive from an adult with an advanced solid tumor such as melanoma, head and neck, liver or kidney cancer.

The V call is TRBV28, the J call TRBJ2-7; D unresolved. This CDR3 is 12 amino acids long. Trimming cost V 3 bases and J 7 bases, with 10 bases left between them. The germline gives CDR1 MDHEN, CDR2 SYDVKM. DNA of the CDR3: TGTGCCAGCAGTTTGTTAAGGGCAGAGCAGTACTTC. This translates into CASSLLRAEQYF. Filled out from reference TRBV28 and TRBJ2-7, the complete variable domain reads DVKVTQSSRYLVKRTGEKVFLECVQDMDHENMFWYRQDPGLGLRLIYFSYDVKMKEKGDIPEGYSVSREKKERFSLILESASTNQTSMYLCASSLLRAEQYFGPGTRLTVT.

The genes are TRBV11-1 and TRBJ2-2; 7 bases are shared with TRBD2. This CDR3 has 16 amino acids. The junction had 15 bases not matched to a gene; V was cut back by 5 bases and J by 9 bases. CDR1 and CDR2 (germline): SGHAT, FQDESV (reference sequence). The CDR3 loop is CASSQLRGSGAWELFF. The CDR3 DNA reads as TGTGCCAGCAGCCAACTCCGGGGCAGCGGGGCCTGGGAGCTGTTTTTT.

The chain carries TRBV14 and TRBJ2-3; 13 bases agree with TRBD2. The germline V gene has CDR1 SGHDN and CDR2 FVKESK. V dropped 4 bases and J dropped 1; count of bases not matched to a gene: 8. The CDR3 covers 18 residues. The CDR3 sequence is CASSPLRTSGSRTDTQYF. CDR3 nucleotide sequence: TGTGCCAGCAGCCCTTTGAGGACTAGCGGGAGTCGCACAGATACGCAGTATTTT. The whole variable domain, filled in from reference TRBV14 and TRBJ2-3, reads EAGVTQFPSHSVIEKGQTVTLRCDPISGHDNLYWYRRVMGKEIKFLLHFVKESKQDESGMPNNRFLAERTGGTYSTLKVQPAELEDSGVYFCASSPLRTSGSRTDTQYFGPGTRLTVL.